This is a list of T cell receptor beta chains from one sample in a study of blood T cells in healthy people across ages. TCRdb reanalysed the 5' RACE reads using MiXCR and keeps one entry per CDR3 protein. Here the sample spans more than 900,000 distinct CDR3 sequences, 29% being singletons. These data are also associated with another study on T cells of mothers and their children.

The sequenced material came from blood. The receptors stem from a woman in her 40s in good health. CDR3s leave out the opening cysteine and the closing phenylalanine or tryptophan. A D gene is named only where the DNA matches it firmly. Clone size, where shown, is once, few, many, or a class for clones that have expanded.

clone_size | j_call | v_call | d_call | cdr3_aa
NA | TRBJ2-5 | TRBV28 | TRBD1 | ASSRTGQGVETQY
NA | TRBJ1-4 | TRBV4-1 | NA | ASSQVMGQTREKLF
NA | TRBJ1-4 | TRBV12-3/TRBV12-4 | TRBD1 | ASSLGQGLTNEKLF
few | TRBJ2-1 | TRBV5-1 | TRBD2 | ASSLAEAGGFYNEQF
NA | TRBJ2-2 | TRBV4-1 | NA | ASSQGSPGWTGEPF
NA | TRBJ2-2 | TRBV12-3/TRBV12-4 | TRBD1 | ASSIAGQGNTGELF
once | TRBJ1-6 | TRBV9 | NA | ASRGTYNSPLH
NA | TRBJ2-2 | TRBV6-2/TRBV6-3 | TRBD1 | ASSSTTGATPGELF
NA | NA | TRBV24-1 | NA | ATSDFGTREQY
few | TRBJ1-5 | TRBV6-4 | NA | ASSVRRGGQPQH
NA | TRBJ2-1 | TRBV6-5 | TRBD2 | ASSYGLAGCGEQF
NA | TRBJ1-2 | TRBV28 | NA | AGSLVRASGYT
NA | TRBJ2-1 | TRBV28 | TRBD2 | ASSFPSGGAGF
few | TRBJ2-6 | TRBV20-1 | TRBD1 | SARVRGQGSASGANVLT
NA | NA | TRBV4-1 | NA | ASQGPRGSGRNEQY
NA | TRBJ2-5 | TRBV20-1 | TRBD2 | SAGTSLETQY
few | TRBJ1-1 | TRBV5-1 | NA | ASSLTGTMNTEAF
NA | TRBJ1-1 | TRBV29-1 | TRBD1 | SVKGQGITEAF
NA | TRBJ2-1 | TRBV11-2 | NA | ASSLNNRVYNEQF
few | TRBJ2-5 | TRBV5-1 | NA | ASSLVAVQETQY
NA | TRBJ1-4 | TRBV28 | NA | ASRVVGGGNEKLF
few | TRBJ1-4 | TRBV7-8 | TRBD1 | ASSLGTGGTNEKLF
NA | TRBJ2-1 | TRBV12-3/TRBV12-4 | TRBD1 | AGARDRRNNEQS
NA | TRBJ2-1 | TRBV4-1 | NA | ASSRAASETQF
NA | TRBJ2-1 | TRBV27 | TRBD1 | AGSQQGANNEQF
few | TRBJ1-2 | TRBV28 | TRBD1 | ASRTQTGGYGYT
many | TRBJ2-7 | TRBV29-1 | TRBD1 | SVGTGGVDEQY
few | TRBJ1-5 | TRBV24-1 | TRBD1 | ATSDSGTGTNQPQH
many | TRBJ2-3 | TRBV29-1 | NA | SVDSSDTQY
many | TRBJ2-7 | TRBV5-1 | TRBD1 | ASSLSGQGTYEQY
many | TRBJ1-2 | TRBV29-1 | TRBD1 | SVVRGQGIGYT
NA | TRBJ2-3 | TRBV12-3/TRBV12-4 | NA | ASSLPGGRADTQY
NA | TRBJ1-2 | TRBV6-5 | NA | ASSYVRGHLGGYT
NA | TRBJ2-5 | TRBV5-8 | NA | ASSLGAHETQY
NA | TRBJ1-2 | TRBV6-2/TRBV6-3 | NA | ASCLTPTYYGYT
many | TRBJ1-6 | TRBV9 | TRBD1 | ASSVTGGATSPLH
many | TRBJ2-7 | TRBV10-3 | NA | AISESRRSYEQY
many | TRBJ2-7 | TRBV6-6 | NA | ASSYPDQGGEQY
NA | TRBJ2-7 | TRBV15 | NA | ATSGPGRGYEQY
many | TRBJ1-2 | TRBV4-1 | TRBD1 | ASSQPGQGYGYT
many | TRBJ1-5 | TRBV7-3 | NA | ASSLMGGGNQPQH
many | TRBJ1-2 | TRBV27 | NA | ASSLSFDSGGHGYT
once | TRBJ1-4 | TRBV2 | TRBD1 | ASSQGVSQSEKLF
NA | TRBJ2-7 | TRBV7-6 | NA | ASSLQGGLGEQY
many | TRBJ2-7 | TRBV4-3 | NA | ASSQEVRSSYEQY
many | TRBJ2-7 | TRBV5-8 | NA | ASSLSRSSYEQY
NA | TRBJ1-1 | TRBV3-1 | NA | ASKPTGSTEAF